This TCR beta chain comes out of a study of shared clonotypes between healthy human individuals (dated by TCRdb to 2018 to 2021). With respect to the entire study: The cohort comprised two women and a few men aged 18 to 49 years. Between about 0.94 and 8.9 billion PBMCs per donor were obtained by leukapheresis. Per donor, three plates each were used for CD4 naive and CD4 memory, two for CD8 naive, and one for CD8 memory. To estimate repertoire size and how much clonotype sharing occurs between individuals, the study deeply sequenced the blood TCR repertoires of five healthy adults. To increase sequencing depth and limit assay-specific biases, TCR repertoire library preparation and sequencing were carried out by different laboratories using diverse techniques. General conclusions and limits of the study: Because the study included only a small number of donors, the genetic and exposure-history diversity represented was limited. Sampling was restricted to blood, and TCR repertoires in tissues likely differ from the TCR repertoires found in blood. Higher generation probabilities were observed for clonotypes shared by all four sorted-subset donors than for non-shared clonotypes. Naive subsets generally had larger estimated clonotype richness than memory subsets. When several donors were compared, the shared fraction of clonotypes was roughly 4.8% for naive CD4, over 3% for naive CD8, roughly 2.5% for memory CD4, and roughly 0.43% for memory CD8. Rarefaction of sorted-subset datasets indicated incomplete sequencing despite the large sequencing depth. Pairwise subsampling indicated that sequencing depth was expected to affect the degree of clonotype sharing among donors.

Trimmed from V: 2 bases; trimmed from J: 5 bases; junction bases lacking a gene match: 6. From the cysteine up to the phenylalanine, the CDR3 has a length of 15 residues. The kept DNA is CDR3 alone, 45 bases in frame from the first base. The CDR1 and CDR2 encoded by the germline V gene are MDHEN and SYDVKM. The donors were healthy, HIV-negative adults with no recently reported acute infections or vaccinations. Every donor was a Caucasian adult residing in Nashville, Tennessee, USA. CD4+ T cells were enriched by magnetic negative selection, after which naive cells were positively selected on CD45RA and the negative fraction was taken as the memory subset. After blood collection by leukapheresis, PBMCs were isolated using Ficoll-Histopaque density gradient centrifugation and then cryopreserved in the vapor phase of liquid nitrogen. Purity and quantity of every magnetically sorted T cell population were checked by analytical flow cytometry. Genomic DNA was isolated from every sorted fraction and measured by UV absorbance on a Nanodrop 2000c.

As regards this clone: Its cognate antigen has yet to be identified. No much larger clonotype is one base removed from it; base qualities were not supplied. This specimen includes other DNA sequences encoding the same CDR3.

Using the deep immunoSEQ assay, multiplex PCR amplified TCR CDR3 regions from genomic DNA. Genomic DNA extracted from each cell subset was distributed evenly over all wells of several immunoSEQ 96-well plates, and each plate served as one replicate. Each replicate PCR for sorted subsets received roughly 0.2 ug genomic DNA, equal to roughly 29,000 T cell genomes. Purified libraries were measured with a Qubit 3.0 fluorometer, size-checked on a Bioanalyzer 2100, and measured again with the KAPA Library Quantification kit. A separate single-read 150-cycle Illumina NextSeq 550 flow cell was used to sequence each immunoSEQ 96-well plate. In the source study's methods: Because the immunoSEQ output included only junctional sequences and no quality scores, the filtering could not be the same as the filtering used for full-length reads. Sequences were annotated with PyIR, a Python wrapper for IgBLAST v1.9, and V/J genes and CDR3 were assigned using IMGT germline references. Any read was removed if the V/J assignment was weak (E-value above 1e-6), the CDR3 was missing, or the read contained stop codons, out-of-frame junctions, or ambiguous translated residues. V3J clonotypes were defined by identical inferred V gene, J gene, and CDR3 amino acid sequence. The percentage overlap between two repertoires was calculated by dividing the number of shared unique clonotypes by the size of the smaller repertoire. Repertoire richness was assessed with RTK rarefaction, the Chao1 estimator, and Recon v2.1 estimates of unobserved clonotypes. Generation probabilities for all TCRbeta clonotypes obtained by the gDNA method from four donors were computed using OLGA. TCRdb took over this immuneACCESS table, retaining in-frame rearrangements with V and J assigned. Such tables are incomplete; in checked studies, under half of the missing clones stem from an unresolved V gene, and the remainder is unexplained. For V, J and clone size, that table is used; D and trimming come from the DNA. This sample is represented by approximately 1,500,000 clones; around 98% of them were singletons. The ten most abundant clones make up about 0.42% of the sample.

This receptor was identified in a man aged 25 to 45 in good health. The sequence joins TRBV28 to TRBJ1-1; 9 middle bases align to TRBD1. The sequencing sample was made of naive CD4+ T cells sorted from blood. Taken with the paper, the label for cell subset or site translates to: CD45RA+ positively selected. The sequenced DNA: TGTGCCAGCAGTTTAGGCGGGACAGGGAGGACTGAAGCTTTCTTT. Its protein is CASSLGGTGRTEAFF. The reference TRBV28 and TRBJ1-1 proteins fill in what lies around the CDR3, so the full variable domain reads DVKVTQSSRYLVKRTGEKVFLECVQDMDHENMFWYRQDPGLGLRLIYFSYDVKMKEKGDIPEGYSVSREKKERFSLILESASTNQTSMYLCASSLGGTGRTEAFFGQGTRLTVV.